A selection of T cell receptor beta chains follows, all from one sample in a study of radiotherapy plus CTLA-4 blockade in lung cancer. Using immunoSEQ multiplex PCR, the repertoire was profiled, and TCRdb retains in-frame clones only, with some absent. The sample holds over 80,000 clones; about 83% are singletons and the top ten take around 0.8%. This specimen consisted of peripheral blood, obtained from a patient treated with radiotherapy plus ipilimumab. The source is a human donor with non-small cell lung cancer who had stable disease on radiotherapy plus ipilimumab. Each CDR3 is given with its conserved first and last residue. Each record gives: V gene, D gene, J gene, clone size, CDR3 protein, CDR3 DNA. The D gene is left open where the match is weak. Size is stated for part of the rows, as once, few or many counts, or as a class when the clone is expanded.

TRBV12-5	.	TRBJ1-5	.	CASGLVLEGEPQHF	TGTGCTAGTGGTTTGGTACTAGAGGGAGAGCCCCAGCATTTT
TRBV7-9	.	TRBJ2-5	.	CASSSLRGETQYF	TGTGCCAGCAGCTCCCTCCGGGGGGAGACCCAGTACTTC
TRBV6-5	.	TRBJ2-1	.	CASMTGNSYNEQFF	TGTGCCAGCATGACGGGGAACTCCTACAATGAGCAGTTCTTC
TRBV6-1	.	TRBJ2-5	.	CASIDPDRQETQYF	TGTGCCAGCATTGACCCCGACAGGCAAGAGACCCAGTACTTC
TRBV25-1	.	TRBJ1-2	.	CASTDISYGYTF	TGTGCCAGCACCGACATTTCTTATGGCTACACCTTC
TRBV28	.	TRBJ1-3	few	CASSLQRSGNTIYF	TGTGCCAGCAGTTTGCAGCGCTCTGGAAACACCATATATTTT
TRBV10-2	.	TRBJ1-1	.	CASSSLGGSTEAFF	TGCGCCAGCAGTAGTCTCGGGGGCTCCACTGAAGCTTTCTTT
TRBV7-6	.	TRBJ1-1	.	CASHQQVNTEAFF	TGTGCCAGCCATCAACAGGTCAACACTGAAGCTTTCTTT
TRBV6-1	.	TRBJ2-2	.	CASLRPNTGELFF	TGTGCCAGCCTAAGGCCGAACACCGGGGAGCTGTTTTTT
TRBV27	.	TRBJ1-5	.	CASSSLNQPQHF	TGTGCCAGCAGTTCATTGAATCAGCCCCAGCATTTT
TRBV19	.	TRBJ1-2	once	CASRVGGQLANYGYTF	TGTGCCAGTCGAGTCGGAGGACAGCTAGCTAACTATGGCTACACCTTC
TRBV5-1	.	TRBJ1-1	.	CASSAAYMNTEAFF	TGCGCCAGCTCTGCGGCTTACATGAACACTGAAGCTTTCTTT
TRBV4-1	.	TRBJ1-1	.	CASSQGGEMSTEAFF	TGCGCCAGCAGCCAAGGAGGGGAAATGAGCACTGAAGCTTTCTTT
TRBV19	.	TRBJ2-2	.	CASSMLTGELFF	TGTGCCAGTAGTATGCTGACCGGGGAGCTGTTTTTT
TRBV30	.	TRBJ2-3	.	CAWREWGFEDTQYF	TGTGCCTGGAGGGAGTGGGGATTTGAAGATACGCAGTATTTT
TRBV18	.	TRBJ1-5	.	CASSPIPSGVGQPQHF	TGTGCCAGCTCACCTATCCCCTCAGGGGTGGGACAGCCCCAGCATTTT
TRBV5-1	TRBD1	TRBJ1-1	.	CASSLSGQGVTEAFF	TGCGCCAGCAGCTTGTCCGGACAGGGAGTCACTGAAGCTTTCTTT
TRBV6-5	TRBD1	TRBJ1-6	.	CASSSPTGVSNSPLHF	TGTGCCAGCAGTTCCCCGACAGGGGTCTCTAATTCACCCCTCCACTTT
TRBV6-9	.	TRBJ1-5	.	CASSLGNQPQHF	TGTGCCAGCAGTTTAGGCAATCAGCCCCAGCATTTT
TRBV30	TRBD1	TRBJ1-3	.	CAINRDSGNTIYF	TGTGCTATTAATCGGGACAGTGGAAACACCATATATTTT
TRBV6-6	.	TRBJ1-1	.	CASSFDTEAFF	TGTGCCAGCAGTTTCGACACTGAAGCTTTCTTT
TRBV7-8	.	TRBJ1-3	.	CASSQLLASSSGNTIYF	TGTGCCAGCAGCCAACTTTTGGCTTCTAGCTCTGGAAACACCATATATTTT